This passage covers 8 T cell receptor beta chains from one sample sequenced in a study of tumor-infiltrating lymphocytes in primary liver carcinoma. A constant-region primer served to make TCR beta cDNA from roughly 460 ng total RNA. Sequencing libraries for TCR beta derived from three nested multiplex PCR rounds that used slightly modified ARM-PCR. Researchers ran the first two PCR rounds for approximately 10 cycles each with TRBV1-TRBV30 forward primers and a C-beta reverse primer. TCRdb reanalysed the multiplex PCR reads using MiXCR and keeps one entry per CDR3 protein. The profile shows under 200,000 distinct CDR3 sequences, 65% of them singletons. They got blood RNA out of unsorted whole blood and also pulled out germline DNA. Sequencing was done on a sample of peripheral blood. Receptors were obtained from a woman aged 55-69 years with primary liver carcinoma and hepatitis B virus infection.

Note on this clonotype: A single base separates this from a much larger clone, so it may be a read error. The missing conserved phenylalanine or tryptophan at the end of this CDR3 makes a read error likely. The gene calls are TRBV6-1 and TRBJ1-6; D might be TRBD1 (5 bases). This CDR3 comprises 13 residues. Germline loops: CDR1 MNHNS, CDR2 SASEGT. Trimming stripped 7 bases from V and 5 bases from J, with 9 bases between. The CDR3 sequence is CASTGTDNSPLHI. CDR3 DNA sequence: TGTGCCAGCACAGGGACCGATAATTCACCCCTCCACATT.

Of note for this clonotype: A single base separates this from a much larger clone, so it may be a read error. The chain joins TRBV5-4 to TRBJ2-5, with D perhaps matching TRBD1 (6 bases). The germline CDR1 and CDR2 sequences are SGHNT and YYREEE (reference sequence). The CDR3 sequence is 14 residues long. The CDR3 sequence is CANSANRVGETQYF. The CDR3 DNA follows: TGTGCCAACAGCGCCAACAGGGTTGGGGAGACCCAGTACTTC.

This chain links TRBV29-1 with TRBJ2-1; tentative D call: TRBD1 (6 bases). CDR3 length: 15 residues. Germline assignment: CDR1 SQVTM and CDR2 ANQGSEA. The ends were cut back, 4 bases at V and 8 bases at J, with 21 bases in the middle. DNA of the CDR3: TGCAGCGTTGTTAACAGGGTACGGGTCGGGCATGAGCAGTTCTTC. It is translated as CSVVNRVRVGHEQFF.

This clonotype occurred a few times. The chain carries TRBV7-9 and TRBJ2-7; 10 positions match TRBD1. J lost 5 bases, V lost 1 base, and 5 bases had no gene match. CDR1 is SEHNR and CDR2 is FQNEAQ in the germline V gene (reference sequence). The CDR3 length is 15 residues. The CDR3 bases are TGTGCCAGCAGCTTAGGGACAGGGGGTACGGACGAGCAGTACTTC. Residues: CASSLGTGGTDEQYF.

CDR3 coding DNA: TGTGCCAGCAGTTATGGGTCGGCAGCGAACACCGGGGAGCTGTTTTTT. Translating it yields CASSYGSAANTGELFF. The V and J genes are TRBV6-5 and TRBJ2-2; D is unclear. CDR1 is MNHEY, CDR2 SVGAGI, per germline. The CDR3 length is 16 residues. Trimming removed 3 bases from V and 0 bases from J, with 11 bases in between.

A word on this clonotype: This may stem from a read error, because a much larger clone lies one nucleotide away. The V gene is TRBV4-2, the J gene TRBJ2-4, with a weak D call TRBD2 (6 bases). CDR1 and CDR2 from the germline V gene are LGHNA and YNFKEQ. Trimming left V 0 bases short and J 0 bases short, with 15 bases between. This CDR3 region has 18 residues. The CDR3: CASSQEAGGDLAKNIQYF. Written as DNA, the CDR3 is TGTGCCAGCAGCCAAGAAGCGGGCGGAGACCTAGCCAAAAACATTCAGTACTTC.

The chain carries TRBV12-3 or TRBV12-4 and TRBJ2-5; no clear D gene. Trimming stripped 4 bases from V and 4 bases from J, with 10 bases between. CDR3 length: 13 amino acids. CDR3 sequence reads: CASSSIVGETQYF. In nucleotides, the CDR3 is TGTGCCAGCAGTTCAATAGTGGGAGAGACCCAGTACTTC.

This clonotype has at least ten counts. V gene TRBV6-2 or TRBV6-3 combines with J gene TRBJ2-7, with TRBD2 matching 9 bases. The ends lost 5 bases at V and 0 bases at J; junction bases unmatched: 2. The CDR3 sequence is 14 residues long. CDR1 is MNHEY and CDR2 is SVGEGT in the germline V gene. CDR3: CASSRLADSYEQYF. The CDR3 DNA reads TGTGCCAGCAGTAGACTAGCGGACTCCTACGAGCAGTACTTC.